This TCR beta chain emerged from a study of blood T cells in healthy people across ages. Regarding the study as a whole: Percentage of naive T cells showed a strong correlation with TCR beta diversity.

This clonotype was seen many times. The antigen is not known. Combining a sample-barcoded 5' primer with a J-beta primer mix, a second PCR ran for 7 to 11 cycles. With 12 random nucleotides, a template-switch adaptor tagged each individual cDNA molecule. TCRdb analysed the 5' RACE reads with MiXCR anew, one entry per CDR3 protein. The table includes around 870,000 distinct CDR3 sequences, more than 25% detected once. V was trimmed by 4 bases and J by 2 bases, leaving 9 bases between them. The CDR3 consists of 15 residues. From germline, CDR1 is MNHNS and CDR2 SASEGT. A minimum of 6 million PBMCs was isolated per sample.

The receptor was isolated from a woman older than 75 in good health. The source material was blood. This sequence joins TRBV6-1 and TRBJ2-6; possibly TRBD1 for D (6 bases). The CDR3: CASSVSGAGANVLTF. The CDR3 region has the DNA TGTGCCAGCAGTGTATCAGGGGCTGGGGCCAACGTCCTGACTTTC.